This T cell receptor (beta chain) was captured by sequencing in a study of T cell responses to AZD1222 COVID-19 vaccine. Whole-study context: Both about-4-week and about-12-week second-dose recipients were combined. Points from the study as a whole: Unmutated regions of variants are reportedly targeted by nearly half of spike-specific TCRs. The donor cohort was predominantly white British with a female majority, and clonal diversity may have been underestimated.

This clone appeared once. The antigen is undetermined. This table comes from immunoSEQ multiplex PCR, and its TCRdb copy is limited to in-frame clones, with some not included. The sample has under 150,000 clones, around 93% seen once. The germline V and J ends were trimmed by 4 bases and 8 bases, with 11 bases remaining between them. Germline CDR1 and CDR2: GTSNPN and SVGIG (reference sequence). The CDR3 runs 11 residues. The receptor was isolated from an adult in good health. The material sequenced was peripheral blood, taken on day 0 of AZD1222 vaccination. The chain has TRBV30 and TRBJ1-2; a weak D match, TRBD1 (5 bases). This chain's CDR3 is CAWTPTVGYTF. The CDR3 DNA reads as TGTGCCTGGACCCCGACAGTCGGCTACACCTTC.